Below, 29 T cell receptor beta chains from the same sample are listed, as sequenced in a study of blood T cell repertoires in COVID-19. Method: immunoSEQ multiplex PCR; TCRdb's copy keeps in-frame clones and lacks some. Among 190,000 or so clones listed, roughly 88% were seen once. The specimen was peripheral blood. All receptors derive from a woman aged 30 to 39 with acute or convalescent COVID-19.

The rearrangement links TRBV11-2 to TRBJ2-5, with a tentative D call TRBD1 (5 bases). The CDR3 is made up of 19 amino acids. The V and J ends lost 1 base and 0 bases respectively, with 21 bases between them. CDR1 is SGHAT and CDR2 is FQNNGV in the germline V gene. The CDR3 protein is CASSLGQGALRPYQETQYF. The CDR3 region has the DNA TGTGCCAGCAGCTTAGGGCAGGGCGCCCTGCGCCCCTACCAAGAGACCCAGTACTTC.

CDR3: CASIPRLTGELFF. Here the CDR3 DNA reads TGTGCCAGCATTCCCCGTCTGACCGGGGAGCTGTTTTTT. J is TRBJ2-2 and V is TRBV28; D is unclear. Deletions cut 7 bases from V and 5 bases from J, with 11 bases between. This CDR3 spans 13 amino acids. The germline V gene encodes CDR1 MDHEN and CDR2 SYDVKM.

The V gene is TRBV10-3, the J gene TRBJ2-5; no clear D gene. V was pared by 5 bases and J by 0 bases, with 10 bases between. Germline assignment: CDR1 ENHRY and CDR2 SYGVKD. The CDR3 loop spans 14 amino acids. The CDR3 DNA sequence: TGTGCCATCAGTTTGGGCGCCCACCAAGAGACCCAGTACTTC. As protein: CAISLGAHQETQYF.

This chain links TRBV3-1 (or the pseudogene TRBV3-2) with TRBJ2-3, with 7 bases fitting TRBD2. J gave up 2 bases and V 4 bases, and 12 bases lay outside the gene matches. The CDR3 runs to 17 residues. Germline V gene sequence: CDR1 LGHDT, CDR2 YNNKEL (reference sequence). This CDR3 is CASSLRSSSGNTDTQYF. DNA for the CDR3: TGTGCCAGCAGCCTACGGTCTTCTAGCGGTAACACAGATACGCAGTATTTT.

Points on this clone: Distinct nucleotide sequences in the sample also encode this CDR3. The rearrangement links TRBV5-1 to TRBJ2-5; TRBD1 agrees at 10 bases. The CDR3 spans 14 residues. Trimming removed 3 bases from V and 4 bases from J; junction bases left unmatched: 3. Germline V CDR1 and CDR2: SGHRS, YFSETQ. CDR3 sequence (DNA): TGCGCCAGCAGCTCGGGACAGGGGTTAGAGACCCAGTACTTC. This translates into CASSSGQGLETQYF.

This chain joins TRBV29-1 and TRBJ2-1; 12 bases match TRBD2. The ends lost 2 bases at V and 2 bases at J; junction bases unmatched: 10. Looked up from germline, CDR1 is SQVTM and CDR2 is ANQGSEA. The CDR3 length is 18 residues. CDR3 nucleotides: TGCAGCGTTGAACCCCCCTTGACTAGCGGGAGTACCTACAATGAGCAGTTCTTC. Its translation: CSVEPPLTSGSTYNEQFF.

V and J are TRBV7-9 and TRBJ2-3; TRBD2 matches at 7 bases. Trimming at V came to 2 bases and at J to 5 bases, leaving 4 bases not matched to a gene. Germline CDR1 is SEHNR and CDR2 is FQNEAQ (reference sequence). CDR3 length equals 14 residues. The CDR3 reads CASSLRASGDTQYF. In nucleotides, the CDR3 is TGTGCCAGCAGCTTAAGGGCTAGCGGAGATACGCAGTATTTT.

This chain joins TRBV27 and TRBJ2-2; TRBD2 matches 8 bases. The CDR3 is 17 amino acids. Germline V gene sequence: CDR1 MNHEY, CDR2 SMNVEV (reference sequence). J was trimmed by 6 bases and V by 5 bases; bases with no gene match: 14. The chain's CDR3 is CASSPSSARGGPGELFF. The CDR3 DNA follows: TGTGCCAGCAGTCCCAGCAGCGCCCGGGGGGGTCCCGGGGAGCTGTTTTTT.

The chain recombines TRBV20-1 with TRBJ2-7; possibly TRBD2 for D (6 bases). The CDR3 consists of 14 residues. The germline CDR1 and CDR2 sequences are DFQATT and SNEGSKA (reference sequence). V was trimmed by 3 bases and J by 1 base, leaving 13 bases between them. The CDR3 DNA reads TGCAGTGCTAGTCTGGGAGGACGGTCCTACGAGCAGTACTTC. Translated, it gives CSASLGGRSYEQYF.

J is TRBJ2-3 and V is TRBV5-8, with D possibly TRBD2 on 5 matching bases. There are 13 residues in the CDR3. Germline loops: CDR1 SGHTS, CDR2 YDEGEE. The ends were cut back, 0 bases at V and 4 bases at J, with 6 bases in the middle. DNA of the CDR3: TGTGCCAGCAGCTTGGGGACTCCAGATACGCAGTATTTT. The encoded protein is CASSLGTPDTQYF.

V and J are TRBV6-5 and TRBJ2-2; 8 bases line up with TRBD2. There are 16 residues in the CDR3. CDR1 is MNHEY, CDR2 SVGAGI, per germline. Germline trimming cut 4 bases from V and 4 bases from J; bases unmatched to any gene: 8. The CDR3 is CASSSPGLGTTGELFF. The CDR3 bases are TGTGCCAGCAGTTCTCCGGGACTAGGGACCACCGGGGAGCTGTTTTTT.

The chain is built from TRBV5-1 and TRBJ2-1; 7 nucleotides agree with TRBD1. The CDR3 is 15 amino acids. The ends lost 0 bases at V and 6 bases at J; junction bases unmatched: 6. CDR1 SGHRS and CDR2 YFSETQ come from the germline V gene. CDR3 residues: CASSLETGYANEQFF. CDR3 DNA sequence: TGCGCCAGCAGCTTGGAGACAGGGTATGCCAATGAGCAGTTCTTC.

The chain recombines TRBV7-2 with TRBJ2-1; the match to TRBD2 covers 9 bases. J gave up 4 bases and V 1 base, and 2 bases lay outside the gene matches. Germline V gene lookup returns CDR1 SGHTA and CDR2 FQGNSA. There are 15 residues in the CDR3. This CDR3 is CASSLGLAGYNEQFF. The CDR3 region has the DNA TGTGCCAGCAGCTTAGGCCTAGCGGGATACAATGAGCAGTTCTTC.

There are many counts of this clone. The chain uses TRBV19 and TRBJ1-6; 8 bases are shared with TRBD1. Trimming at V came to 2 bases and at J to 7 bases, leaving 7 bases not matched to a gene. Per the germline V gene, CDR1 is LNHDA and CDR2 is SQIVND (reference sequence). The CDR3 spans 16 residues. CDR3 bases: TGTGCCAGTAGTATACGACAGGGGACTGGGAATTCACCCCTCCACTTT. Amino acid sequence: CASSIRQGTGNSPLHF.

The chain carries TRBV12-3 or TRBV12-4 and TRBJ2-3; D is unclear. Trimming cost V 6 bases and J 6 bases, with 7 bases left between them. CDR3 size: 11 residues. Here the CDR3 reads CASRYLDTQYF. The CDR3 bases are TGTGCCAGCAGATACTTGGATACGCAGTATTTT.

The rearrangement links TRBV6-1 to TRBJ1-2; D may be TRBD1 (5 bases). The length of the CDR3 is 12 residues. With 3 bases removed from V and 3 bases from J, the gap between germline ends came to 5 bases. CDR1 and CDR2 from the germline V gene are MNHNS and SASEGT. The CDR3 region is CASSETDYGYTF. Written as DNA, the CDR3 is TGTGCCAGCAGTGAGACAGACTATGGCTACACCTTC.

The V call is TRBV28, the J call TRBJ1-5; D unclear. Trimming pared 1 base from V and 4 bases from J, leaving 11 bases between. This CDR3 is 15 amino acids long. Per germline, CDR1 MDHEN and CDR2 SYDVKM. The CDR3: CASSLFGNPNQPQHF. CDR3 coding DNA: TGTGCCAGCAGTTTATTCGGGAACCCTAATCAGCCCCAGCATTTT. The full variable domain, with the rest looked up from reference TRBV28 and TRBJ1-5, is DVKVTQSSRYLVKRTGEKVFLECVQDMDHENMFWYRQDPGLGLRLIYFSYDVKMKEKGDIPEGYSVSREKKERFSLILESASTNQTSMYLCASSLFGNPNQPQHFGDGTRLSIL.

The rearrangement uses TRBV5-1 and TRBJ1-1; D unresolved. V dropped 0 bases and J dropped 1 base, with 13 bases sitting between them. Germline lookup yields CDR1 SGHRS and CDR2 YFSETQ. The CDR3 sequence is 16 residues long. CDR3 nucleotides: TGCGCCAGCAGCTTGGTCCGAGGAGCCCCGAACACTGAAGCTTTCTTT. Amino acid sequence: CASSLVRGAPNTEAFF.

This sequence joins TRBV6-2 or TRBV6-3 and TRBJ2-6, with D possibly matching TRBD1 (5 bases). Germline V gene lookup returns CDR1 MNHEY and CDR2 SVGEGT. V was pared by 5 bases and J by 2 bases, with 13 bases between. This CDR3 comprises 16 residues. CDR3 bases: TGTGCCAGCAGTAACCCAGGGTTAGCTGGGGCCAACGTCCTGACTTTC. Translated: CASSNPGLAGANVLTF.

This chain joins TRBV28 and TRBJ2-6, with 8 bases fitting TRBD1. V trimming: 5 bases; J trimming: 3 bases; junction bases outside the gene matches: 9. Germline CDR1 and CDR2: MDHEN and SYDVKM. The CDR3 is 17 residues long. CDR3 residues: CASSQPGQVYGANVLTF. As DNA, the CDR3 is TGTGCCAGCAGTCAGCCGGGACAGGTTTATGGGGCCAACGTCCTGACTTTC. Full variable domain (missing parts from reference TRBV28 and TRBJ2-6): DVKVTQSSRYLVKRTGEKVFLECVQDMDHENMFWYRQDPGLGLRLIYFSYDVKMKEKGDIPEGYSVSREKKERFSLILESASTNQTSMYLCASSQPGQVYGANVLTFGAGSRLTVL.

The J gene is TRBJ2-1, the V gene TRBV10-3; possible D gene TRBD2, 6 bases. The V end was cut by 2 bases, the J end by 5 bases, with 16 bases between. CDR3 length: 16 residues. Germline loops: CDR1 ENHRY, CDR2 SYGVKD. CDR3 sequence reads: CAISEINNGGDNEQFF. CDR3 in DNA: TGTGCCATCAGTGAGATAAATAACGGGGGAGACAATGAGCAGTTCTTC.

The chain employs TRBV6-4 and TRBJ2-5, with D possibly matching TRBD2 (5 bases). The CDR3 runs to 13 residues. Trimming took off 4 bases at V and 2 bases at J, with 8 bases between the two ends. Germline V gene lookup returns CDR1 MRHNA and CDR2 SNTAGT. CDR3 sequence: CASSVTSQETQYF. The CDR3 DNA is TGTGCCAGCAGTGTCACTAGTCAAGAGACCCAGTACTTC.

This CDR3 is CASSPDSYGYTF. The CDR3 nucleotides are TGTGCCAGCAGTCCGGACAGTTATGGCTACACCTTC. The chain uses TRBV27 and TRBJ1-2, with D possibly TRBD1 on 6 matching bases. This CDR3 is built from 12 residues. The V and J ends lost 5 bases and 5 bases respectively, with 9 bases between them. Looked up from germline, CDR1 is MNHEY and CDR2 is SMNVEV (reference sequence).

DNA of the CDR3: TGTGCCAGCAGTTTAGAGGGGGTGACGGAGCAGTACTTC. It translates to CASSLEGVTEQYF. This chain connects TRBV12-3 or TRBV12-4 to TRBJ2-7; perhaps TRBD1 as D (6 bases). V lost 1 base to trimming and J lost 7 bases, with 11 bases between them. This CDR3 spans 13 amino acids.

The CDR3 here is CASISGVGALYEQYF. DNA of the CDR3: TGTGCCAGCATCAGTGGGGTGGGGGCTCTATACGAGCAGTACTTC. V usage is TRBV28 and J usage is TRBJ2-7; TRBD1 is a possible D gene (6 bases). The length of the CDR3 is 15 residues. CDR1 MDHEN and CDR2 SYDVKM come from the germline V gene. With 7 bases removed from V and 4 bases from J, the gap between germline ends came to 20 bases.

The rearrangement uses TRBV14 and TRBJ2-1; a weak D match, TRBD2 (6 bases). The length of the CDR3 is 15 residues. V gave up 1 base and J gave up 5 bases, with 12 bases separating them. Germline loops: CDR1 SGHDN, CDR2 FVKESK. CDR3 protein: CASSQGLVTHNEQFF. In DNA, the CDR3 is TGTGCCAGCAGCCAAGGACTAGTTACCCACAATGAGCAGTTCTTC.

This clone turned up a few times. The V call is TRBV19, the J call TRBJ1-5; D is uncertain. The germline V gene encodes CDR1 LNHDA and CDR2 SQIVND (reference sequence). The CDR3 runs 15 residues. V lost 5 bases, J lost 4 bases, and 15 bases lay in between. CDR3 protein: CASSGSVALNQPQHF. The CDR3 DNA sequence: TGTGCCAGTAGTGGTTCGGTCGCGCTGAATCAGCCCCAGCATTTT.

The rearrangement links TRBV5-4 to TRBJ2-3; D uncertain. The CDR3 runs 15 residues. Trimming pared 4 bases from V and 0 bases from J, leaving 12 bases between. CDR1 and CDR2 from the germline V gene are SGHNT and YYREEE (reference sequence). The CDR3 DNA follows: TGTGCCAGCAGCCCGGGTGTTTTCAGCACAGATACGCAGTATTTT. Translated, it gives CASSPGVFSTDTQYF.

The rearrangement joins TRBV18 to TRBJ2-1, with 8 bases aligning to TRBD2. Germline V gene data show CDR1 as KGHSH and CDR2 as LQKENI. Losses at the gene ends were 2 bases for V and 7 bases for J; bases not matched to a gene: 4. This CDR3 is 14 amino acids long. CDR3 sequence reads: CASSPSGTRNEQFF. The CDR3 nucleotides read TGTGCCAGCTCACCATCCGGGACTAGAAATGAGCAGTTCTTC.